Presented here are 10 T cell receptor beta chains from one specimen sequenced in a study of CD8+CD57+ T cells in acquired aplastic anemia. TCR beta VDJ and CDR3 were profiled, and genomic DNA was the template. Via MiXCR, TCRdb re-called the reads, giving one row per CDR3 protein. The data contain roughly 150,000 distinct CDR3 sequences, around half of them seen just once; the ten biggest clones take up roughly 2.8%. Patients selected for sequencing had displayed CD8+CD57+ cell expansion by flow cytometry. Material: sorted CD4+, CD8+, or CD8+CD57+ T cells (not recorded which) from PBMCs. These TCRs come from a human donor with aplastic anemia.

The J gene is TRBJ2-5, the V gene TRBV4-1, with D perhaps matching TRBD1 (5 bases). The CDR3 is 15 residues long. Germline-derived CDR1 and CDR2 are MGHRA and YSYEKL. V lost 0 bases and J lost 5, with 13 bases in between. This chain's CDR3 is CASSQDGAGSETQYF. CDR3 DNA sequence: TGCGCCAGCAGCCAAGATGGAGCAGGGTCTGAGACCCAGTACTTC.

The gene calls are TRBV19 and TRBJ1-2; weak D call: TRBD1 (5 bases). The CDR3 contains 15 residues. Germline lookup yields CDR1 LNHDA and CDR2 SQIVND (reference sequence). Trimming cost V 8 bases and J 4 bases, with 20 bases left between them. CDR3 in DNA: TGTGCCAGTGGTCCGGAAAGGGGAGAAGGCTATGGCTACACCTTC. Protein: CASGPERGEGYGYTF.

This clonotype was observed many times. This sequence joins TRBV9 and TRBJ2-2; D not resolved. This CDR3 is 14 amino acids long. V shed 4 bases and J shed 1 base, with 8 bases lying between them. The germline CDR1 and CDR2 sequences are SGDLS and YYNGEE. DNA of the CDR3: TGTGCCAGCAGCTCTGCCCAGAACACCGGGGAGCTGTTTTTT. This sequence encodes CASSSAQNTGELFF.

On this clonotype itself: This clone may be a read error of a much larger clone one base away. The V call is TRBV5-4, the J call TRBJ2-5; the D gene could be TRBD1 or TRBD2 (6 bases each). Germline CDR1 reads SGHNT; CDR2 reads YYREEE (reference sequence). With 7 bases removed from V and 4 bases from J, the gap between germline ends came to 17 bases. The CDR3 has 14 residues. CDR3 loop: CASGPRGDSETQYF. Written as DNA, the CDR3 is TGTGCCAGCGGGCCGAGGGGGGACTCAGAGACCCAGTACTTC. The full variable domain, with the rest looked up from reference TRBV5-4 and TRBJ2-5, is ETGVTQSPTHLIKTRGQQVTLRCSSQSGHNTVSWYQQALGQGPQFIFQYYREEENGRGNFPPRFSGLQFPNYSSELNVNALELDDSALYLCASGPRGDSETQYFGPGTRLLVL.

CDR3 in DNA: TGTGCCACCTCCGGGGGGACAGGGGGAGAGACCCAGTACTTC. It codes for CATSGGTGGETQYF. The V gene is TRBV24-1, the J gene TRBJ2-5; 11 bases are shared with TRBD1. Germline V CDR1 and CDR2: KGHDR, SFDVKD. V was pared by 9 bases and J by 4 bases, with 6 bases of the junction left unmatched. This CDR3 region has 14 residues.

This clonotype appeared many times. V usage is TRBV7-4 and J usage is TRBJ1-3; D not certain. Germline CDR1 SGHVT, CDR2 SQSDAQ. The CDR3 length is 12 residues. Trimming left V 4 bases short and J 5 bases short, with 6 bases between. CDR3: CASSCRRNTIYF. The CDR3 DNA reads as TGTGCCAGCAGCTGCAGAAGAAACACCATATATTTT.

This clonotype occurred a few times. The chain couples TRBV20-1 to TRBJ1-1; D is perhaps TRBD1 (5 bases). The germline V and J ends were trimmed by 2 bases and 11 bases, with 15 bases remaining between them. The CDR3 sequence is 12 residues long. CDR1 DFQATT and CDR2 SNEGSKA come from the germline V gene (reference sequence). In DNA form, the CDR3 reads TGCAGTGCTAGACCAGACGATCGGGACGCTTTCTTT. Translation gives CSARPDDRDAFF.

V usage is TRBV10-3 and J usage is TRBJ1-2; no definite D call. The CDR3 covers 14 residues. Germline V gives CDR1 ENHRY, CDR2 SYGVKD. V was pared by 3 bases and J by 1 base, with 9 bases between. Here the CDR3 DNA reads TGTGCCATCAGTGACTTGTCCAGTAACTATGGCTACACCTTC. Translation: CAISDLSSNYGYTF.

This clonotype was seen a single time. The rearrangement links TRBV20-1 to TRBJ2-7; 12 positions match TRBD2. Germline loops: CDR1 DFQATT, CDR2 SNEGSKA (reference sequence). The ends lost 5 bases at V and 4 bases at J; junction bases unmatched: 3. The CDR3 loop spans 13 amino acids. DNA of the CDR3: TGCAGTGCTGGACTAGCGGGGTTATACGAGCAGTACTTC. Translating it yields CSAGLAGLYEQYF.

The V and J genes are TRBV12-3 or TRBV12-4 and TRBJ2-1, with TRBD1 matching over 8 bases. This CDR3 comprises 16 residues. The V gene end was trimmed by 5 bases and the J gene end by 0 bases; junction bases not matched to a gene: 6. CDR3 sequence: CASSPAGTGSYNEQFF. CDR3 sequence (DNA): TGTGCCAGCAGTCCCGCCGGGACAGGCTCCTACAATGAGCAGTTCTTC.